This T cell receptor (beta chain) was captured in a study of cytomegalovirus exposure and HLA in healthy donors. Study as a whole: A subsequent analysis reported that the 110 or so validation repertoires were produced on the same platform that had also been used for the approximately 700 first-cohort repertoires.

Findings and caveats of the study: The dataset shows that most TCR sequences were rare, while some public TCRs occurred in many donors.

Turning to this clone: Its antigen is still unknown.

This CDR3 has 17 residues. V was trimmed by 4 bases and J by 2 bases, leaving 21 bases between them. CDR1 and CDR2 from the germline V gene are MGHRA and YSYEKL. TCRdb keeps only in-frame clones here, not all; method: immunoSEQ multiplex PCR. The data hold some 150,000 clones, with around nine tenths observed a single time. This receptor was taken from a woman in her 30s in good health and CMV-seronegative. Sequencing used PBMCs. The V gene is TRBV4-1, the J gene TRBJ2-7, with a weak D call TRBD2 (7 bases). CDR3 nucleotides: TGCGCCAGCAGCCCTGTGGGACCGGGGGGCATCGCCTACGAGCAGTACTTC. As protein: CASSPVGPGGIAYEQYF.